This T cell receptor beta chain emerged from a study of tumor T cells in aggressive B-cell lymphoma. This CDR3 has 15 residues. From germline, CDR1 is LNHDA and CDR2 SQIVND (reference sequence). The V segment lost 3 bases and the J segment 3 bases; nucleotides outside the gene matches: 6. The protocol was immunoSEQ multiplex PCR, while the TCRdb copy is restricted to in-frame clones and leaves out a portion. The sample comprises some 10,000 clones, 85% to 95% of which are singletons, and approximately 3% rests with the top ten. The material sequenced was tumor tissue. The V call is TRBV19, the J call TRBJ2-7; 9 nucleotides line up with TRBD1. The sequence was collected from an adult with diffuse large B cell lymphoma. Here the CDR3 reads CASSIPGQGDYEQYF. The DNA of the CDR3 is TGTGCCAGTAGTATCCCGGGACAGGGTGACTACGAGCAGTACTTC. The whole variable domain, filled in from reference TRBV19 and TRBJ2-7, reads DGGITQSPKYLFRKEGQNVTLSCEQNLNHDAMYWYRQDPGQGLRLIYYSQIVNDFQKGDIAEGYSVSREKKESFPLTVTSAQKNPTAFYLCASSIPGQGDYEQYFGPGTRLTVT.